Sequencing of this T cell receptor (beta chain) was carried out in a study of blood T cell repertoires in COVID-19. Study in general: COVID-19 samples from acute and convalescent phases originated in the United States, Italy and Spain.

Looked up from germline, CDR1 is SEHNR and CDR2 is FQNEAQ (reference sequence). The trim removed 5 bases at V and 5 bases at J, leaving 7 bases unmatched. CDR3 length equals 15 residues. Sequencing was performed with immunoSEQ multiplex PCR; in TCRdb, only in-frame clones are kept and a portion is missing. This table has about 310,000 clones, around 92% appearing once. The study counted Cohort 3 donors as recovered given two negative PCRs, clearance, or symptom resolution. This sequence originates from a woman aged 25 to 39 who had recovered from COVID-19. Sequencing was carried out using PBMCs or T cells enriched from blood (not recorded which). The genes are TRBV7-9 and TRBJ2-3, with 10 bases lining up with TRBD1. The CDR3 here is CASSTRGTGVDTQYF. The CDR3 DNA follows: TGTGCCAGCAGCACTCGCGGGACAGGGGTAGATACGCAGTATTTT.